This T cell receptor (beta chain) came from a study of T cell repertoires in cytomegalovirus infection. Study-level background: Public TCR beta signatures provided an indication of both CMV infection and a matching HLA type.

Of note for this clonotype: Its target is not known.

Findings of the study overall: Adding up the frequency of public TCR beta families identified people who carried CMV plus the relevant HLA.

MiXCR, applied by TCRdb to the reads, yields one record per CDR3 protein. The data contain some 920,000 distinct CDR3 sequences, approximately 33% of them seen just once; the ten biggest clones take up roughly an eighth. The sequences come from cultured CD8+ T cells from PBMCs, collected from culture after CMV antigen stimulation. The receptor comes from a human donor in good health (CMV status not recorded). Some clones in this sample may be carry-over from other donors' samples.

The CDR3 loop is CANLLETGELFF. The CDR3 DNA follows: TGCGCCAACCTCCTGGAGACCGGGGAGCTGTTTTTT. The rearrangement links TRBV5-1 to TRBJ2-2; D is unclear. CDR3 length equals 12 residues. Germline lookup yields CDR1 SGHRS and CDR2 YFSETQ. The V and J ends lost 9 bases and 5 bases respectively, with 11 bases between them.